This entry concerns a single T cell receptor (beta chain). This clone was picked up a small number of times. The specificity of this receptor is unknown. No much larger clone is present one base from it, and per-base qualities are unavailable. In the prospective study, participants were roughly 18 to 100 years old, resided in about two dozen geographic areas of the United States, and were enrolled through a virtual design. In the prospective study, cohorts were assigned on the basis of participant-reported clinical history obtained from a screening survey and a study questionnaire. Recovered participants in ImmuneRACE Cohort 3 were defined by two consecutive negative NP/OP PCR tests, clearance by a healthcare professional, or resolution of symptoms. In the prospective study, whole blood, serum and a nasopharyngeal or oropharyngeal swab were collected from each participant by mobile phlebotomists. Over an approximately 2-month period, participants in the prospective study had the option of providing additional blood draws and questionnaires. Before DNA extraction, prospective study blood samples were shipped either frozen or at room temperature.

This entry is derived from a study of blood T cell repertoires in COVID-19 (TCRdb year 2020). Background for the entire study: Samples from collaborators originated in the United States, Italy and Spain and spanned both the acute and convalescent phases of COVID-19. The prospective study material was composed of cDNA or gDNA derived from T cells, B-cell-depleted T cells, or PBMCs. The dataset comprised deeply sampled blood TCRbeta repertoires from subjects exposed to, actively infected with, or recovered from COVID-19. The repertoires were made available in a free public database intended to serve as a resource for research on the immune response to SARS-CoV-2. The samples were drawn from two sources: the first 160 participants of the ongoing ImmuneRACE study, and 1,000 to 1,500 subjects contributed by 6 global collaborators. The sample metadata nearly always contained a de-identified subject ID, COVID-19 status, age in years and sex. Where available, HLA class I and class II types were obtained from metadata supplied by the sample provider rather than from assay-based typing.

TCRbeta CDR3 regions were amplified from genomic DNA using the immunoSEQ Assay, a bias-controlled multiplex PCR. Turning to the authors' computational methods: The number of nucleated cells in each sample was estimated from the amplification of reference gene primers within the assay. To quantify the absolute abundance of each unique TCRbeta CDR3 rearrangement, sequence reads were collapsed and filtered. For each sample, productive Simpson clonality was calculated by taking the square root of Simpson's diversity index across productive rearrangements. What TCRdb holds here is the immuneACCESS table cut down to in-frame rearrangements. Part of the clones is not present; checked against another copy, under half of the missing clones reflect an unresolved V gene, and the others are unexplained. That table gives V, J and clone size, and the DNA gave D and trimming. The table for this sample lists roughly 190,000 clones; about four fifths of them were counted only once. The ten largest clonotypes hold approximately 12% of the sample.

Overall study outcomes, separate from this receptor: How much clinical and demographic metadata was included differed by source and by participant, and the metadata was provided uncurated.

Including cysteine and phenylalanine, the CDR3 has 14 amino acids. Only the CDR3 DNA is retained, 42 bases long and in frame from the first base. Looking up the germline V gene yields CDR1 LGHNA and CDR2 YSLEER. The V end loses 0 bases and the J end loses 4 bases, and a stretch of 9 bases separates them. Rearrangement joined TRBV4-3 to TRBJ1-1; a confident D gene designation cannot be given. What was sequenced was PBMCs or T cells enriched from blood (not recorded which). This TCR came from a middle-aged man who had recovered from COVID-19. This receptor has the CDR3 CASSQDASGTEAFF. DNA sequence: TGCGCCAGCAGCCAAGATGCCTCGGGCACTGAAGCTTTCTTT.